The entry below describes one T cell receptor (beta chain). This CDR3 is built from 11 residues. The V end was cut by 8 bases, the J end by 8 bases, with 12 bases between. Germline V gene sequence: CDR1 MDHEN, CDR2 SYDVKM. TCRdb keeps only in-frame clones here, not all; method: immunoSEQ multiplex PCR. The sample has 250,000 to 300,000 clones, less than 90% seen once. This record comes from a study of blood T cell repertoires in COVID-19. About the research overall: PBMCs, B-cell-depleted T cells, or T cells were the source of the cDNA or gDNA that made up the material.

This clonotype was obtained from a man in his fifties or sixties who had recovered from COVID-19. The chain is built from TRBV28 and TRBJ1-2; D unresolved. The sample comprised peripheral blood. CDR3 in amino acids: CASGPAYGYTF. The CDR3 nucleotides are TGTGCCAGCGGGCCGGCTTACGGCTACACCTTC.